These 20 T cell receptor beta chains were all obtained from the same sample, sequenced in a study of beta chain features in type 1 diabetes. Since all of the isolated RNA was reverse transcribed, expressed TCRB transcripts were what got sequenced. Profiled with immunoSEQ multiplex PCR; TCRdb holds only in-frame clones, not every one. In the table there are around 240,000 clones, 55% to 70% of which are singletons. Sequencing was carried out using naive CD4+ T cells from blood. These receptors originate from a man under 40 in good health.

The chain employs TRBV29-1 and TRBJ1-2; the D is unclear. This CDR3 has 15 residues. The germline gives CDR1 SQVTM, CDR2 ANQGSEA. Trimming pared 0 bases from V and 2 bases from J, leaving 13 bases between. CDR3 protein: CSVEDSLIGNYGYTF. As DNA, the CDR3 is TGCAGCGTTGAAGACAGTCTGATAGGGAACTATGGCTACACCTTC. Full variable domain (remainder filled in from reference TRBV29-1 and TRBJ1-2): SAVISQKPSRDICQRGTSLTIQCQVDSQVTMMFWYRQQPGQSLTLIATANQGSEATYESGFVIDKFPISRPNLTFSTLTVSNMSPEDSSIYLCSVEDSLIGNYGYTFGSGTRLTVV.

V is TRBV25-1 and J is TRBJ2-1; 8 bases line up with TRBD1. The CDR3 has 14 residues. The V segment lost 3 bases and the J segment 6 bases; nucleotides outside the gene matches: 4. Germline CDR1 is MGHDK and CDR2 is SYGVNS. The CDR3 loop reads CASSDRTGLNEQFF. DNA for the CDR3: TGTGCCAGCAGTGACAGGACAGGGCTCAATGAGCAGTTCTTC.

This clone was recorded a few times. The rearrangement joins TRBV30 to TRBJ2-7; D is uncertain. V lost 1 base to trimming and J lost 2 bases, with 6 bases between them. The CDR3 is 12 residues long. Germline CDR1 is GTSNPN and CDR2 is SVGIG (reference sequence). The CDR3 loop reads CAWSGTAYEQYF. CDR3 nucleotides: TGTGCCTGGAGTGGGACGGCCTACGAGCAGTACTTC.

The chain recombines TRBV14 with TRBJ2-7; 7 bases align to TRBD2. CDR1 is SGHDN and CDR2 is FVKESK in the germline V gene. The V and J ends lost 1 base and 5 bases, in that order; junction bases with no gene match: 8. CDR3 size: 15 residues. CDR3 amino acids: CASSQAGLTFHEQYF. CDR3 bases: TGTGCCAGCAGCCAAGCGGGACTAACATTCCACGAGCAGTACTTC.

A few counts support this clone. The rearrangement links TRBV13 to TRBJ2-7; D is perhaps TRBD2 (5 bases). CDR1 is PRHDT, CDR2 FYEKMQ, per germline (reference sequence). CDR3 length: 16 amino acids. The V gene lost 2 bases and the J gene lost 7 bases, with 21 bases spanning the gap. The CDR3 coding sequence is TGTGCCAGCAGCTTATATGGGAGTACCTACTCAGGAGAGCAGTACTTC. This encodes CASSLYGSTYSGEQYF.

The V call is TRBV13, the J call TRBJ2-6; TRBD1 is a possible D gene (6 bases). In germline, CDR1 is PRHDT, CDR2 FYEKMQ (reference sequence). V was pared by 6 bases and J by 4 bases, with 13 bases between. The CDR3 extends over 15 amino acids. CDR3 loop: CASSFRGAGANVLTF. CDR3 coding DNA: TGTGCCAGCAGTTTCAGGGGAGCCGGGGCCAACGTCCTGACTTTC. The complete variable domain, with remaining parts taken from reference TRBV13 and TRBJ2-6, reads AAGVIQSPRHLIKEKRETATLKCYPIPRHDTVYWYQQGPGQDPQFLISFYEKMQSDKGSIPDRFSAQQFSDYHSELNMSSLELGDSALYFCASSFRGAGANVLTFGAGSRLTVL.

This clone was detected a few times. V is TRBV4-2 and J is TRBJ2-1; D is possibly TRBD2 (6 bases). The germline gives CDR1 LGHNA, CDR2 YNFKEQ. The CDR3 has 15 amino acids. V dropped 1 base and J dropped 8 bases, with 15 bases sitting between them. Written as DNA, the CDR3 is TGTGCCAGCAGCCAAGGTTGGTGGAGGGGCGATGAGCAGTTCTTC. It is translated as CASSQGWWRGDEQFF.

The rearrangement links TRBV7-2 to TRBJ2-7, with D possibly matching TRBD2 (6 bases). Deletions cut 5 bases from V and 6 bases from J, with 14 bases between. The germline gives CDR1 SGHTA, CDR2 FQGNSA. There are 13 residues in the CDR3. This chain's CDR3 is CASSPGGPGEQYF. CDR3 DNA sequence: TGTGCCAGCAGCCCCGGGGGACCCGGCGAGCAGTACTTC.

V usage is TRBV30 and J usage is TRBJ2-3; 7 bases agree with TRBD2. There are 14 residues in the CDR3. Losses at the gene ends were 4 bases for V and 3 bases for J; bases not matched to a gene: 7. The germline CDR1 and CDR2 sequences are GTSNPN and SVGIG (reference sequence). The CDR3 nucleotides read TGTGCCTGGACCTCGGGCGGGGGAACAGATACGCAGTATTTT. It is translated as CAWTSGGGTDTQYF.

The V gene is TRBV29-1, the J gene TRBJ1-5; tentative D call: TRBD1 (5 bases). The germline CDR1 and CDR2 sequences are SQVTM and ANQGSEA. The CDR3 sequence is 14 residues long. V dropped 4 bases and J dropped 1 base, with 11 bases sitting between them. This chain's CDR3 is CSVVAGSSNQPQHF. CDR3 sequence (DNA): TGCAGCGTTGTGGCAGGGTCAAGCAATCAGCCCCAGCATTTT.

The chain is built from TRBV30 and TRBJ2-7, with D perhaps given as TRBD1 or TRBD2 (5 bases each). Looked up from germline, CDR1 is GTSNPN and CDR2 is SVGIG (reference sequence). CDR3 length: 14 amino acids. V shed 0 bases and J shed 6 bases, with 15 bases lying between them. The CDR3 reads CAWSVGTQRGEQYF. The CDR3 region has the DNA TGTGCCTGGAGTGTCGGGACCCAAAGGGGCGAGCAGTACTTC.

V gene TRBV6-5 combines with J gene TRBJ2-5; the D is unclear. Germline V CDR1 and CDR2: MNHEY, SVGAGI. Trimming removed 5 bases at V and 4 bases at J, with 8 bases between. CDR3 length: 12 amino acids. CDR3 region: CASSTEAETQYF. For the CDR3, the DNA is TGTGCCAGCAGTACCGAGGCAGAGACCCAGTACTTC.

The chain links TRBV9 to TRBJ2-7; no reliable D call. Germline V gene lookup returns CDR1 SGDLS and CDR2 YYNGEE. Trimming cost V 1 base and J 5 bases, with 10 bases left between them. The CDR3 totals 13 residues. CDR3 loop: CASSVQEWNEQYF. The CDR3 DNA reads as TGTGCCAGCAGCGTACAGGAGTGGAACGAGCAGTACTTC.

The CDR3: CASSSPDRGARQYF. CDR3 nucleotides: TGTGCCAGCAGCTCCCCGGACAGGGGAGCGAGACAGTACTTC. V and J are TRBV7-9 and TRBJ2-7, with TRBD1 matching 9 bases. Germline V gene sequence: CDR1 SEHNR, CDR2 FQNEAQ (reference sequence). Unmatched junction bases numbered 11, after V lost 4 bases and J lost 10 bases. This CDR3 has 14 amino acids.

The rearrangement uses TRBV7-2 and TRBJ2-1, with D perhaps TRBD2 (6 bases). Germline V gene sequence: CDR1 SGHTA, CDR2 FQGNSA. CDR3 length: 15 residues. Trimming removed 5 bases from V and 8 bases from J, with 19 bases in between. The CDR3 nucleotides read TGTGCCAGCAGCGTCCGGGACTCCCTCGGGGATGAGCAGTTCTTC. Its protein is CASSVRDSLGDEQFF.

V gene TRBV7-9 combines with J gene TRBJ1-1; D is possibly TRBD1 (5 bases). CDR3 size: 15 residues. V gave up 1 base and J gave up 0 bases, with 9 bases separating them. Germline CDR1 reads SEHNR; CDR2 reads FQNEAQ (reference sequence). CDR3 region: CASSLDGAMNTEAFF. The CDR3 DNA is TGTGCCAGCAGCTTAGATGGGGCTATGAACACTGAAGCTTTCTTT.

The V gene is TRBV29-1, the J gene TRBJ1-3; D is unclear. V was clipped by 1 base and J by 5 bases, with 0 bases between them. This CDR3 is 10 amino acids long. From germline, CDR1 is SQVTM and CDR2 ANQGSEA. CDR3 DNA sequence: TGCAGCGTTGAAGGAAACACCATATATTTT. Its translation: CSVEGNTIYF.

The chain has TRBV7-7 and TRBJ2-3; 8 nucleotides line up with TRBD2. The CDR3 runs to 14 residues. The germline V gene encodes CDR1 SSHAT and CDR2 FNYEAQ (reference sequence). The trim removed 5 bases at V and 4 bases at J, leaving 5 bases unmatched. CDR3 loop: CASSQGLASDTQYF. The CDR3 nucleotides are TGTGCCAGCAGCCAAGGACTAGCATCAGATACGCAGTATTTT.

V gene TRBV7-8 combines with J gene TRBJ2-7; D uncertain. There are 16 residues in the CDR3. CDR1 is SGHVS, CDR2 FQNEAQ, per germline. V was clipped by 2 bases and J by 2 bases, with 16 bases between them. This chain's CDR3 is CASSLREKQQPYEQYF. Written as DNA, the CDR3 is TGTGCCAGCAGCTTAAGGGAAAAACAGCAGCCCTACGAGCAGTACTTC. Looking up the rest from reference TRBV7-8 and TRBJ2-7 gives the full variable domain: GAGVSQSPRYKVAKRGQDVALRCDPISGHVSLFWYQQALGQGPEFLTYFQNEAQLDKSGLPSDRFFAERPEGSVSTLKIQRTQQEDSAVYLCASSLREKQQPYEQYFGPGTRLTVT.

This clone was seen more than once but under ten times. The V and J genes are TRBV1 and TRBJ2-1; the DNA was not compared with TRBD2, the D call given in the table. TRBV1 is a known pseudogene. This CDR3 region has 17 residues. The CDR3 loop is CTSSQDPHPGLYNEQFF. DNA of the CDR3: TGCACCAGCAGCCAAGATCCACATCCGGGACTATACAATGAGCAGTTCTTC.